Following are 32 T cell receptor beta chains from one sample sequenced in a study of identical twins' blood T cells. TCRdb independently ran MiXCR on the 5' RACE reads; one entry per CDR3 protein. This table holds roughly 380,000 distinct CDR3 sequences, over 25% found once. The source material was PBMCs. Source of these receptors: a woman aged 18 to 55 in good health.

The CDR3 sequence is CASSLGSRVGYTF. CDR3 DNA sequence: TGTGCCAGCAGTCTCGGTTCGAGGGTCGGCTACACCTTC. This sequence joins TRBV14 and TRBJ1-2; D gene unclear. CDR3 length: 13 amino acids. V dropped 6 bases and J dropped 8 bases, with 16 bases sitting between them. Germline lookup yields CDR1 SGHDN and CDR2 FVKESK.

As to this clonotype: A much larger clone lies one base from this, so it may be a read error. The chain uses TRBV9 and TRBJ2-1, with 10 bases lining up with TRBD2. CDR1 and CDR2 (germline): SGDLS, YYNGEE. The CDR3 extends over 14 amino acids. The trim removed 4 bases at V and 9 bases at J, leaving 7 bases unmatched. The CDR3 nucleotides read TGTGCCAGCAGCCCCTCCTTAGCGGGAGGTGAGCAGTTCTTC. Protein product: CASSPSLAGGEQFF.

This clonotype was recorded at least ten times. J is TRBJ1-2 and V is TRBV12-3 or TRBV12-4, with no clear D. The germline V and J ends were trimmed by 6 bases and 4 bases, with 15 bases remaining between them. The CDR3 totals 14 residues. The CDR3 reads CASRKSGLAYGYTF. CDR3 sequence (DNA): TGTGCCAGCAGAAAAAGTGGATTAGCCTATGGCTACACCTTC.

In this sample, this clonotype turned up many times. V and J are TRBV12-3 or TRBV12-4 and TRBJ2-1; no clear D. V gave up 8 bases and J gave up 7 bases, with 21 bases separating them. This CDR3 comprises 15 residues. The CDR3 DNA follows: TGTGCCAGCCGTCAGCTTCCGGATCCCACAAATGAGCAGTTCTTC. It translates to CASRQLPDPTNEQFF.

The chain carries TRBV9 and TRBJ2-1; possible D gene TRBD2, 6 bases. V lost 4 bases, J lost 11 bases, and 16 bases lay in between. CDR3 length: 13 residues. Germline loops: CDR1 SGDLS, CDR2 YYNGEE. The CDR3 reads CASSPGLPVKQFF. The CDR3 coding sequence is TGTGCCAGCAGCCCGGGACTCCCCGTAAAGCAGTTCTTC.

With respect to this clonotype: It may be a read error: a sequence one base away is much more abundant. CDR3 DNA: TGTGCCAGCAGTTGGGGGCCGAACACCGGGGAGCTGTTTTTT. It codes for CASSWGPNTGELFF. The chain has TRBV27 and TRBJ2-2, with D perhaps TRBD1 (6 bases). Trimming stripped 4 bases from V and 0 bases from J, with 6 bases between. Germline V gives CDR1 MNHEY, CDR2 SMNVEV (reference sequence). CDR3 size: 14 residues.

The chain combines TRBV10-3 with TRBJ1-2, with TRBD1 identical over 9 bases. The V segment lost 3 bases and the J segment 8 bases; nucleotides outside the gene matches: 10. The germline gives CDR1 ENHRY, CDR2 SYGVKD. CDR3 size: 15 residues. CDR3 protein: CAISEPPGQGFGYTF. In DNA, the CDR3 is TGTGCCATCAGTGAACCTCCGGGACAGGGATTCGGCTACACCTTC.

A few counts support this clonotype. The chain joins TRBV9 to TRBJ1-2; weak D call: TRBD1 (6 bases). Trimming left V 0 bases short and J 6 bases short, with 15 bases between. This CDR3 has 15 residues. Germline V gene lookup returns CDR1 SGDLS and CDR2 YYNGEE. This CDR3 reads CASSVEQGYRHGYTF. CDR3 DNA sequence: TGTGCCAGCAGCGTAGAACAGGGATATCGTCATGGCTACACCTTC. The entire variable domain, with the rest obtained from reference TRBV9 and TRBJ1-2, is as follows: DSGVTQTPKHLITATGQRVTLRCSPRSGDLSVYWYQQSLDQGLQFLIQYYNGEERAKGNILERFSAQQFPDLHSELNLSSLELGDSALYFCASSVEQGYRHGYTFGSGTRLTVV.

The V gene is TRBV2, the J gene TRBJ2-1; D is ambiguous. Germline V gene data show CDR1 as SNHLY and CDR2 as FYNNEI. V was clipped by 5 bases and J by 4 bases, with 9 bases between them. CDR3 length: 13 residues. The CDR3 loop is CASSKHWYNEQFF. The CDR3 coding sequence is TGTGCCAGCAGTAAACACTGGTACAATGAGCAGTTCTTC.

The genes are TRBV6-2 or TRBV6-3 and TRBJ2-1; D uncertain. Germline V gene lookup returns CDR1 MNHEY and CDR2 SVGEGT. V lost 0 bases, J lost 0 bases, and 9 bases lay in between. The CDR3 has 16 residues. In DNA, the CDR3 is TGTGCCAGCAGTTACTCGGGTCTAAGCTCCTACAATGAGCAGTTCTTC. As protein: CASSYSGLSSYNEQFF.

This clonotype has only a few counts. The chain employs TRBV20-1 and TRBJ2-5, with D possibly being TRBD2 (6 bases). V was pared by 3 bases and J by 3 bases, with 11 bases between. Germline-derived CDR1 and CDR2 are DFQATT and SNEGSKA (reference sequence). The CDR3 spans 13 residues. The CDR3 DNA reads TGCAGTGCTAGGGGGGACTTGAAAGAGACCCAGTACTTC. Amino acid sequence: CSARGDLKETQYF.

This sequence joins TRBV5-4 and TRBJ1-2; D remains ambiguous. This CDR3 spans 12 amino acids. CDR1 SGHNT and CDR2 YYREEE come from the germline V gene (reference sequence). Trimming took 2 bases from V and 6 from J, leaving 8 bases between them. CDR3 amino acids: CASSFLDHGYTF. The CDR3 bases are TGTGCCAGCAGCTTTTTAGATCATGGCTACACCTTC. Drawing the rest from reference TRBV5-4 and TRBJ1-2, the complete variable domain is ETGVTQSPTHLIKTRGQQVTLRCSSQSGHNTVSWYQQALGQGPQFIFQYYREEENGRGNFPPRFSGLQFPNYSSELNVNALELDDSALYLCASSFLDHGYTFGSGTRLTVV.

The chain has TRBV19 and TRBJ1-3; D ambiguous. The germline V gene has CDR1 LNHDA and CDR2 SQIVND (reference sequence). The CDR3 sequence is 15 residues long. V shed 7 bases and J shed 0 bases, with 13 bases lying between them. CDR3: CASTRWTFSGNTIYF. CDR3 DNA: TGTGCCAGTACCCGGTGGACCTTCTCTGGAAACACCATATATTTT.

The rearrangement uses TRBV12-3 or TRBV12-4 and TRBJ1-6; D gene ambiguous. This CDR3 comprises 14 residues. The V and J ends lost 4 bases and 8 bases respectively, with 12 bases between them. The CDR3 nucleotides read TGTGCCAGCAGTTCCAGTACATCACATTCACCCCTCCACTTT. This sequence encodes CASSSSTSHSPLHF.

This rearrangement joins TRBV6-2 or TRBV6-3 to TRBJ2-4; 10 bases match TRBD1. The V gene's germline CDR1 is MNHEY and CDR2 SVGEGT. J gave up 1 base and V 5 bases, and 2 bases lay outside the gene matches. This CDR3 comprises 15 residues. The CDR3, as DNA: TGTGCCAGCAGTAGGGACAGGGGCGCCAAAAACATTCAGTACTTC. This translates into CASSRDRGAKNIQYF.

This clonotype has a handful of counts. This rearrangement joins TRBV14 to TRBJ1-1; perhaps TRBD1 as D (5 bases). The CDR3 length is 16 residues. CDR1 SGHDN and CDR2 FVKESK come from the germline V gene. The V and J ends lost 5 bases and 1 base respectively, with 17 bases between them. CDR3 region: CASSGNILQGNTEAFF. The DNA for the CDR3 is TGTGCCAGCAGCGGGAACATCCTTCAGGGGAACACTGAAGCTTTCTTT.

The V gene is TRBV24-1, the J gene TRBJ2-1; D possibly corresponds to TRBD2 (6 bases). This CDR3 contains 12 residues. V lost 5 bases and J 7 bases, leaving 8 bases between the germline ends. The germline gives CDR1 KGHDR, CDR2 SFDVKD. The DNA of the CDR3 is TGTGCCACCAGTGGTGGGGGGAATGAGCAGTTCTTC. Protein sequence: CATSGGGNEQFF.

Turning to this clonotype: The conserved closing phenylalanine or tryptophan is absent in this CDR3, likely reflecting a read error. The CDR3 DNA follows: TGTGCCAGCAGCGCTACAGGGTCTACCGGGGAGCTGTTTTGT. This codes for CASSATGSTGELFC. The chain recombines TRBV9 with TRBJ2-2; D is perhaps TRBD1 (6 bases). Trimming pared 3 bases from V and 5 bases from J, leaving 11 bases between. Germline V gene data show CDR1 as SGDLS and CDR2 as YYNGEE. The CDR3 length is 14 residues.

CDR3 loop: CASSQSLQGMGTEAFF. CDR3 DNA: TGTGCCAGCAGCCAATCTTTACAGGGGATGGGCACTGAAGCTTTCTTT. The chain has TRBV3-1 and TRBJ1-1; 7 nucleotides agree with TRBD1. CDR1 and CDR2 from the germline V gene are LGHDT and YNNKEL (reference sequence). The CDR3 contains 16 residues. V shed 2 bases, J shed 4 bases, and the junction held 10 bases outside the gene matches.

V and J are TRBV6-1 and TRBJ2-1, with 11 bases matching TRBD2. Germline V gene sequence: CDR1 MNHNS, CDR2 SASEGT. This CDR3 comprises 17 residues. J lost 3 bases, V lost 5 bases, and 9 bases had no gene match. CDR3 bases: TGTGCCAGCAGTCCTTCCGCCGGGACTAGCGGCTACAATGAGCAGTTCTTC. It codes for CASSPSAGTSGYNEQFF.

This chain joins TRBV3-1 and TRBJ1-2, with a possible D match to TRBD1 (6 bases). V dropped 3 bases and J dropped 3 bases, with 11 bases sitting between them. Germline CDR1 is LGHDT and CDR2 is YNNKEL (reference sequence). The CDR3 contains 14 residues. The chain's CDR3 is CASSHQGKDYGYTF. CDR3 DNA: TGTGCCAGCAGCCATCAGGGGAAGGACTATGGCTACACCTTC.

This clonotype was found a few times. J is TRBJ1-2 and V is TRBV20-1, with a possible D match to TRBD1 (6 bases). CDR3 size: 14 residues. The germline gives CDR1 DFQATT, CDR2 SNEGSKA (reference sequence). V lost 6 bases and J lost 0, with 14 bases in between. DNA for the CDR3: TGCAGTGCGGGGTTCAGGGGATCTAACTATGGCTACACCTTC. It translates to CSAGFRGSNYGYTF.

Note on this clonotype: Given a much more abundant clone one base away, this may be a read error. The chain uses TRBV14 and TRBJ1-1, with D unclear. This CDR3 region has 15 residues. CDR1 SGHDN and CDR2 FVKESK come from the germline V gene. CDR3 protein: CASSPSQAWNTEDFF. The CDR3 DNA reads TGTGCCAGCAGCCCGTCGCAGGCGTGGAACACTGAAGATTTCTTT.

The gene calls are TRBV7-9 and TRBJ1-5; D gene uncertain. Trimming left V 3 bases short and J 2 bases short, with 17 bases between. The CDR3 consists of 17 residues. Germline assignment: CDR1 SEHNR and CDR2 FQNEAQ (reference sequence). The CDR3 loop is CASSLDSYSVGNQPQHF. The CDR3, as DNA: TGTGCCAGCAGCTTGGATTCATACAGTGTGGGCAATCAGCCCCAGCATTTT.

The rearrangement uses TRBV13 and TRBJ2-1, with D perhaps TRBD2 (7 bases). The V and J ends lost 1 base and 8 bases respectively, with 15 bases between them. The CDR3 consists of 15 residues. Per the germline V gene, CDR1 is PRHDT and CDR2 is FYEKMQ (reference sequence). The CDR3 spells CASSLAGGRIDEQFF. DNA for the CDR3: TGTGCCAGCAGCTTAGCCGGGGGGCGCATCGATGAGCAGTTCTTC.

This sequence joins TRBV20-1 and TRBJ1-2; 9 nucleotides agree with TRBD1. In germline, CDR1 is DFQATT, CDR2 SNEGSKA (reference sequence). This CDR3 has 14 residues. The ends lost 4 bases at V and 8 bases at J; junction bases unmatched: 11. The CDR3 loop is CSAILPGQGSGYTF. In DNA form, the CDR3 reads TGCAGTGCTATACTCCCGGGACAGGGAAGCGGCTACACCTTC.

The chain carries TRBV20-1 and TRBJ1-1; D might be TRBD1 (6 bases). Trimming stripped 5 bases from V and 0 bases from J, with 13 bases between. CDR3 length: 14 amino acids. Germline V gene lookup returns CDR1 DFQATT and CDR2 SNEGSKA (reference sequence). The CDR3 is CSAAHQGLNTEAFF. The CDR3, as DNA: TGCAGTGCTGCACACCAGGGGTTGAACACTGAAGCTTTCTTT.

A note on this clonotype: The junction does not match germline at one end; this may be a read error. This rearrangement joins TRBV5-1 to TRBJ1-2, with TRBD1 identical over 8 bases. The CDR3 runs to 14 residues. From germline, CDR1 is SGHRS and CDR2 YFSETQ. The CDR3 DNA sequence: TGCGACAGCAGCTTGGGACAGGAGGACTATGGCTACACCTTC. Translation: CDSSLGQEDYGYTF. The full variable domain, its missing parts supplied by reference TRBV5-1 and TRBJ1-2, is KAGVTQTPRYLIKTRGQQVTLSCSPISGHRSVSWYQQTPGQGLQFLFEYFSETQRNKGNFPGRFSGRQFSNSRSEMNVSTLELGDSALYLCDSSLGQEDYGYTFGSGTRLTVV.

This clonotype was recorded a few times. This sequence joins TRBV7-2 and TRBJ2-3; weak D call: TRBD2 (5 bases). Germline V gene data show CDR1 as SGHTA and CDR2 as FQGNSA. The CDR3 is made up of 13 amino acids. Trimming removed 0 bases at V and 12 bases at J, with 13 bases between. The DNA for the CDR3 is TGTGCCAGCAGCTTAGCCTCTGCTAGCAATCAGTATTTT. As protein: CASSLASASNQYF.

The V gene is TRBV6-6, the J gene TRBJ2-2, with D possibly called TRBD1 or TRBD2 (5 bases each). CDR3 length equals 14 residues. Trimming stripped 2 bases from V and 8 bases from J, with 12 bases between. Germline CDR1 is MNHNY and CDR2 is SVGAGI (reference sequence). For the CDR3, the DNA is TGTGCCAGCAGTTACCAGTCCTGGGGGGGGGAGCTGTTTTTT. This encodes CASSYQSWGGELFF.

This clonotype was seen more than once but under ten times. The chain recombines TRBV6-1 with TRBJ2-7; D might be TRBD1 (5 bases). V shed 3 bases and J shed 0 bases, with 12 bases lying between them. Germline-derived CDR1 and CDR2 are MNHNS and SASEGT. The CDR3 has 15 amino acids. The CDR3 reads CASSDPGRGSYEQYF. CDR3 nucleotide sequence: TGTGCCAGCAGTGACCCAGGAAGGGGCTCCTACGAGCAGTACTTC.

This clonotype was observed at least ten times. This rearrangement joins TRBV12-3 or TRBV12-4 to TRBJ1-5; D call uncertain. This CDR3 spans 12 amino acids. The V and J ends lost 2 bases and 6 bases respectively, with 5 bases between them. The CDR3 nucleotides are TGTGCCAGCAGTTTAATAGGTCAGCCCCAGCATTTT. Translating it yields CASSLIGQPQHF.